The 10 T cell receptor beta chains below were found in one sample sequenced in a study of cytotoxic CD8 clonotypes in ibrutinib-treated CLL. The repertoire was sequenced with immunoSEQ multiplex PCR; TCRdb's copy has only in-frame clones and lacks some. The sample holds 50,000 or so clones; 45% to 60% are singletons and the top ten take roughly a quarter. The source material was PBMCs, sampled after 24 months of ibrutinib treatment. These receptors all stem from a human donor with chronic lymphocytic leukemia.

The CDR3 is CASSEGQGEGETQYF. DNA of the CDR3: TGTGCCAGCAGTGAAGGCCAAGGGGAGGGAGAGACCCAGTACTTC. This chain uses TRBV25-1 with TRBJ2-5; 7 nucleotides align to TRBD2. Trimming at V came to 2 bases and at J to 4 bases, leaving 7 bases not matched to a gene. Germline lookup yields CDR1 MGHDK and CDR2 SYGVNS. This CDR3 has 15 residues.

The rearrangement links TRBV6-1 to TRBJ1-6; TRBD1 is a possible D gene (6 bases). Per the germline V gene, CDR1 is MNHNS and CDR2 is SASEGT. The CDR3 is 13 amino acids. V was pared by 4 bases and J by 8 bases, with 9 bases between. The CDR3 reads CASSVQGDSPLHF. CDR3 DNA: TGTGCCAGCAGTGTACAGGGAGATTCACCCCTCCACTTT.

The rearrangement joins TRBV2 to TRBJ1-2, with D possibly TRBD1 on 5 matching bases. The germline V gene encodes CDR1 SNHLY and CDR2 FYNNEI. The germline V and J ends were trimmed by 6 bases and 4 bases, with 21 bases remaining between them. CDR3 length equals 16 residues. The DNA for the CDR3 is TGTGCCAGCAGACCGCCAAGGGGCCCTGTCTCCTATGGCTACACCTTC. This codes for CASRPPRGPVSYGYTF.

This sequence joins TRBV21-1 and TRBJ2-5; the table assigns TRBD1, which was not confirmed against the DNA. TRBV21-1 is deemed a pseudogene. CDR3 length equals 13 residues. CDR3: CASSLQGPETQYF. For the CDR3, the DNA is TGTGCCAGCAGCCTTCAGGGGCCCGAGACCCAGTACTTC.

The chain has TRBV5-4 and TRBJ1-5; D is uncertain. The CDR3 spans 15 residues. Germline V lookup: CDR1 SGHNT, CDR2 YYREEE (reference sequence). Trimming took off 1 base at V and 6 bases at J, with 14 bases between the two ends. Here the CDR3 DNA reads TGTGCCAGCAGCTTGATTCCGGGTAGCGGTCAGCCCCAGCATTTT. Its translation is CASSLIPGSGQPQHF.

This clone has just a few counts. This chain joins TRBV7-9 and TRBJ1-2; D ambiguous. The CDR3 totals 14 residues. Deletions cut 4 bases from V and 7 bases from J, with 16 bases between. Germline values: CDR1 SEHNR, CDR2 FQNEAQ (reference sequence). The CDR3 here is CASSSSGESGGYTF. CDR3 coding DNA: TGTGCCAGCAGCTCATCCGGGGAATCGGGTGGCTACACCTTC.

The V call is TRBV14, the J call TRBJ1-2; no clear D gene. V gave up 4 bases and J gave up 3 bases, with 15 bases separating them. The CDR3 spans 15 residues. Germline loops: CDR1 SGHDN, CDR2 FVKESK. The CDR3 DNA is TGTGCCAGCAGCCTCGCCGCCCCTGGGGACTATGGCTACACCTTC. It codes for CASSLAAPGDYGYTF.

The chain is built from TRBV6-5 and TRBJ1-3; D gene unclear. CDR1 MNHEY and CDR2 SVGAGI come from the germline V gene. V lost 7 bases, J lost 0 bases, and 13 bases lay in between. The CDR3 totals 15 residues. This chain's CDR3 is CASKMGPASGNTIYF. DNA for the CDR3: TGTGCCAGCAAGATGGGTCCGGCCTCTGGAAACACCATATATTTT.

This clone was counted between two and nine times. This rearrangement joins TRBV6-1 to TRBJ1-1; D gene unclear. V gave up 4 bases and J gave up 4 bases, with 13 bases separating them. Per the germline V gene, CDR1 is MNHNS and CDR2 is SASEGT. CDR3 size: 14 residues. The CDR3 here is CASSAAMRGTEAFF. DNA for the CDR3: TGTGCCAGCAGTGCGGCCATGCGGGGCACTGAAGCTTTCTTT.

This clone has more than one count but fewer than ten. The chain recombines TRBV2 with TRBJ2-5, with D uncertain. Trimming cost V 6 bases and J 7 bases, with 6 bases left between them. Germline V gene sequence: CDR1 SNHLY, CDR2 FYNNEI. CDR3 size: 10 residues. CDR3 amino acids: CASSARTQYF. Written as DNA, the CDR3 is TGTGCCAGCAGCGCCAGGACCCAGTACTTC.